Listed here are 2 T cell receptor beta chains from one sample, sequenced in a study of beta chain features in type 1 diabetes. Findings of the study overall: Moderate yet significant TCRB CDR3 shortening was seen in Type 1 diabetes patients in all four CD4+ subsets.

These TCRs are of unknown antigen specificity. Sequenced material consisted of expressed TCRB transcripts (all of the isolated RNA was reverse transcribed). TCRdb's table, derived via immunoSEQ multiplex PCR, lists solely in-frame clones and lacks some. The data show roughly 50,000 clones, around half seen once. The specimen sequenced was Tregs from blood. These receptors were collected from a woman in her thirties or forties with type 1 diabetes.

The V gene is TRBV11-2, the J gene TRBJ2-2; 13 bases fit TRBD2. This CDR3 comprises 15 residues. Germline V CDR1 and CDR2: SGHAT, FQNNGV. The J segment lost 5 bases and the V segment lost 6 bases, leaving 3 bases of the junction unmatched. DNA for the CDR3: TGTGCCAGCAGTAGGGGACTAGCGGGGACCGGGGAGCTGTTTTTT. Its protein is CASSRGLAGTGELFF.

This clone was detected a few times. As DNA, the CDR3 is TGCGCCAGCAGCTTGAACCGGCAGGGCTACAATGAGCAGTTCTTC. Translating gives CASSLNRQGYNEQFF. The chain recombines TRBV5-1 with TRBJ2-1; TRBD1 is a possible D gene (5 bases). CDR1 is SGHRS, CDR2 YFSETQ, per germline. CDR3 length: 15 amino acids. Trimming removed 1 base at V and 3 bases at J, with 11 bases between.